This TCR beta chain was captured in a study of shared clonotypes between healthy human individuals. The genomic DNA of each subset was split evenly across several immunoSEQ plates. TCRdb's table, derived via immunoSEQ multiplex PCR, lists solely in-frame clones and lacks some. This table has roughly 500,000 clones, about 72% appearing once. Germline-derived CDR1 and CDR2 are SNHLY and FYNNEI. Trimming stripped 5 bases from V and 0 bases from J, with 11 bases between. This CDR3 spans 16 amino acids. Material: PBMCs. V gene TRBV2 combines with J gene TRBJ2-6; possibly TRBD2 for D (7 bases). The clonotype originates from a woman in her 40s in good health. Some clones in this sample may be carry-over from other donors' samples. The CDR3 bases are TGTGCCAGCAGTAGCGGGACAAGCTCTGGGGCCAACGTCCTGACTTTC. Its protein product is CASSSGTSSGANVLTF. Variable domain in full (rest from reference TRBV2 and TRBJ2-6): EPEVTQTPSHQVTQMGQEVILRCVPISNHLYFYWYRQILGQKVEFLVSFYNNEISEKSEIFDDQFSVERPDGSNFTLKIRSTKLEDSAMYFCASSSGTSSGANVLTFGAGSRLTVL.